This TCR beta chain stems from a study of blood T cells in healthy people across ages. Findings and limits, study-wide: The authors considered diversity estimates from one million T cells to be underestimates.

This clonotype was counted between two and nine times. Antigen specificity is unknown. CDR1 is WSHSY and CDR2 is SAAADI in the germline V gene. With 2 bases removed from V and 6 bases from J, the gap between germline ends came to 14 bases. This CDR3 has 15 amino acids. It was with a sample-barcoded 5' primer and a J-beta primer mix that a second PCR of about 7 to 12 cycles was run. TCRdb ran MiXCR on the 5' RACE reads and lists one entry per CDR3 protein. The sample yields about 780,000 distinct CDR3 sequences, 20% to 30% seen once. The sample was also linked to a second study, of T cells of mothers and their children.

The chain employs TRBV10-2 and TRBJ2-1, with D unresolved. The receptor was isolated from a boy between 10 and 17 years old in good health. The specimen was blood. This CDR3 is CASSENTLPSNEQFF. CDR3 in DNA: TGCGCCAGCAGTGAGAATACCCTCCCCTCCAATGAGCAGTTCTTC.